Listed below are T cell receptor beta chains from one sample, sequenced in a study of identical twins. Each CDR3 protein is one row after TCRdb ran MiXCR on the 5' RACE reads. The data show roughly 470,000 distinct CDR3 sequences, around an eighth seen once. A further study also used this sample, focusing on yellow fever vaccine responses in identical twins.

The sequenced sample was CD4+ T cells sorted from blood. The receptor set was obtained from a woman aged 18-30 years in good health. CDR3s leave out the opening cysteine and the closing phenylalanine or tryptophan. The listing skips clone size in some rows; elsewhere it reads once, few, many or a size class.

J: TRBJ1-5
size: NA
V: TRBV10-3
CDR3: AISSGGNQPQH

J: TRBJ2-2
size: many
V: TRBV29-1
CDR3: SVGKGTGELF

J: TRBJ2-7
size: few
V: TRBV20-1
CDR3: SAALFQGPYEQY

J: TRBJ2-7
size: many
V: TRBV15
CDR3: ATSRDGSQGKNEQY

J: TRBJ2-3
size: NA
V: TRBV20-1
CDR3: SANSGGASPTDTQY

J: TRBJ2-1
size: NA
V: TRBV11-1
CDR3: ASSLRSGAGEGTRNEQF

J: TRBJ2-5
size: NA
V: TRBV20-1
CDR3: SAGTSGRPKGETQY

J: TRBJ2-5
size: few
V: TRBV20-1
CDR3: SAREGLAGVQETQY

J: TRBJ2-1
size: NA
V: TRBV20-1
CDR3: SASKPPDSYNEQF

J: TRBJ2-2
size: NA
V: TRBV11-1
CDR3: ASSLARRMTGELF

J: TRBJ2-7
size: few
V: TRBV6-2/TRBV6-3
CDR3: ASIQDFPYEQY

J: TRBJ1-1
size: few
V: TRBV6-5
CDR3: ASSYRGINTEAF

J: TRBJ2-7
size: many
V: TRBV6-5
CDR3: ATRRSYEQY

J: TRBJ2-3
size: many
V: TRBV20-1
CDR3: SARAWDTQY

J: TRBJ2-1
size: few
V: TRBV7-8
CDR3: ASSLRGGDTYNEQF

J: TRBJ2-1
size: few
V: TRBV9
CDR3: ASSVVGGEQF

J: TRBJ1-2
size: NA
V: TRBV18
CDR3: ASSPLAGERFDYGYT

J: TRBJ2-7
size: many
V: TRBV7-2
CDR3: ASKHPLSYEQY

J: TRBJ2-2
size: NA
V: TRBV9
CDR3: ASSGGLAGYSGELF

J: TRBJ2-7
size: NA
V: TRBV5-1
CDR3: ASGGSGAGDEQY

J: TRBJ2-1
size: many
V: TRBV6-5
CDR3: ASSSGAGVKDEQF

J: TRBJ1-6
size: NA
V: TRBV7-2
CDR3: ASSLEGGAYNSPLH

J: TRBJ2-3
size: few
V: TRBV12-3/TRBV12-4
CDR3: ASSLGQVWGITDTQY

J: TRBJ2-1
size: NA
V: TRBV20-1
CDR3: SARDISGTGGEQF

J: TRBJ1-1
size: many
V: TRBV12-3/TRBV12-4
CDR3: ASRGDRRGTEAF

J: TRBJ2-5
size: NA
V: TRBV15
CDR3: ATSRDGSGGGETQY

J: TRBJ2-5
size: many
V: TRBV27
CDR3: ASSQKGGTQY

J: TRBJ1-2
size: few
V: TRBV2
CDR3: ASSPGQSGSYGYT

J: TRBJ2-7
size: NA
V: TRBV15
CDR3: ATSAAGNSYEQY

J: TRBJ1-2
size: NA
V: TRBV29-1
CDR3: SVANPIGQKNTNYGYT

J: TRBJ2-1
size: few
V: TRBV12-5
CDR3: ASGLTPQPGPNYNEQF

J: TRBJ2-3
size: NA
V: TRBV28
CDR3: ASSRGQGLSDTQY

J: TRBJ2-5
size: few
V: TRBV5-1
CDR3: ASRTLGGGYQETQY

J: TRBJ2-1
size: many
V: TRBV5-1
CDR3: ASSLDLSSYNEQF

J: TRBJ2-1
size: few
V: TRBV7-8
CDR3: ASSSAGGRGSNEQF

J: TRBJ2-7
size: few
V: TRBV5-6
CDR3: ASSSRKVGQSEQY

J: TRBJ2-3
size: few
V: TRBV5-1
CDR3: ASAPRPGLAGAEDTQY

J: TRBJ2-7
size: NA
V: TRBV29-1
CDR3: SASSGAVTYEQY

J: TRBJ1-5
size: NA
V: TRBV20-1
CDR3: SAISSGLSQPQH

J: TRBJ2-3
size: NA
V: TRBV18
CDR3: ASSSLPGLAGGPDTQY

J: TRBJ2-7
size: NA
V: TRBV20-1
CDR3: SALRFSLDEQY

J: TRBJ2-3
size: few
V: TRBV7-8
CDR3: ASSLGVLAGADTQY

J: TRBJ2-1
size: many
V: TRBV20-1
CDR3: SAGGLAGGWEQF

J: TRBJ1-1
size: NA
V: TRBV3-1
CDR3: ASSHLGMGAF

J: TRBJ2-7
size: few
V: TRBV2
CDR3: ASSDASGSYEQY

J: TRBJ1-4
size: many
V: TRBV7-9
CDR3: ASSLGDSRNEKLF

J: TRBJ2-1
size: few
V: TRBV12-3/TRBV12-4
CDR3: VAGTANNEQF

J: TRBJ2-7
size: many
V: TRBV10-3
CDR3: AISTGTGTYEQY

J: TRBJ2-5
size: NA
V: TRBV12-3/TRBV12-4
CDR3: ASSPSRRQETQY

J: TRBJ2-3
size: few
V: TRBV12-3/TRBV12-4
CDR3: ASVKLDYPETTDTQY

J: TRBJ2-5
size: NA
V: TRBV28
CDR3: ATQTGTGRVTQY

J: TRBJ1-1
size: many
V: TRBV6-1
CDR3: ASTRTVNTEAF

J: TRBJ2-1
size: NA
V: TRBV5-1
CDR3: ASSASAYYNEQF

J: TRBJ2-1
size: NA
V: TRBV5-1
CDR3: ASSLVGLAEYNEQF